This TCR beta chain appears in the sequencing data of a study of identical twins. A few counts support this clonotype. One entry per CDR3 protein, called by TCRdb with MiXCR from the 5' RACE reads. The repertoire has 400,000 to 600,000 distinct CDR3 sequences, about a fifth of them found once; the top ten carry around 0.47%. V lost 4 bases, J lost 2 bases, and 25 bases lay in between. There are 18 residues in the CDR3. Germline V gene sequence: CDR1 SGHRS, CDR2 YFSETQ. These same data were also listed under a study on yellow fever vaccine responses in identical twins.

V usage is TRBV5-1 and J usage is TRBJ2-7; TRBD2 might be the D (6 bases). The source material was CD4+ T cells sorted from blood. The TCR sequence derives from a woman aged 18 to 35 in good health. The CDR3 bases are TGCGCCAGCAGCCCAAGGAAACTATCGCGGGGCGACGCCTACGAGCAGTACTTC. Amino acid sequence: CASSPRKLSRGDAYEQYF.